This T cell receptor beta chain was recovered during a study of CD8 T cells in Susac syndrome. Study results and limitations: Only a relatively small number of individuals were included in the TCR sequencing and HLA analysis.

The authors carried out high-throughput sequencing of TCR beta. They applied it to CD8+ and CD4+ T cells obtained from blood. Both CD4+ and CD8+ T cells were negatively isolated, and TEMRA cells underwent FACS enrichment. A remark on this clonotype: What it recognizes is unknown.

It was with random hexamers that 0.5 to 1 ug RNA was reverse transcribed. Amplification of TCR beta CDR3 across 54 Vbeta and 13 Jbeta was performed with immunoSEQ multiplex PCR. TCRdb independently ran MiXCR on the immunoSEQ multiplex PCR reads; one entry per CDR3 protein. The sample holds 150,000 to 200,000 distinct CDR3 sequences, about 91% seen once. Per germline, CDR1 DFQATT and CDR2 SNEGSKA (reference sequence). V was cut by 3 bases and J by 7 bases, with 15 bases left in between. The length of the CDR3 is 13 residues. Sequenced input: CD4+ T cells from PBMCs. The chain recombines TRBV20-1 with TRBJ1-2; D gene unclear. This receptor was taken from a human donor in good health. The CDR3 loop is CSASPGLMGGYTF. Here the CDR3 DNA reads TGCAGTGCTAGCCCCGGACTTATGGGTGGCTACACCTTC.